A selection of T cell receptor beta chains follows, all from one sample in a study of blood T cell repertoires in COVID-19. TCRdb's copy holds only in-frame clones and misses some; the assay was immunoSEQ multiplex PCR. The sample holds around 94,000 clones, about 80% seen once. Source material: peripheral blood. The receptor set was obtained from a human donor in a cohort sampled during active COVID-19. Both conserved end residues are part of each CDR3. Size tells how often a clone was seen (once, few, many) or the class of an expanded clone, and some rows leave it out.

cdr3_aa j_call clone_size v_call
CASSLEGAAKNIQYF TRBJ2-4 few TRBV5-4
CASSPQVAGYSYEQYF TRBJ2-7 - TRBV6-2/TRBV6-3
CASSLGATDTQYF TRBJ2-3 - TRBV7-3
CASSLSPGNTEAFF TRBJ1-1 - TRBV7-3
CASSSHLNTEAFF TRBJ1-1 - TRBV27
CASSSPETGGGYTF TRBJ1-2 - TRBV5-4
CASSLYAAGLGNSPLHF TRBJ1-6 - TRBV5-1
CASSPAAGGTDTQYF TRBJ2-3 - TRBV18
CASSRQISVGGGEKLFF TRBJ1-4 few TRBV4-3
CAWKGQGATEAFF TRBJ1-1 - TRBV30
CASTSSGLNYNEQFF TRBJ2-1 - TRBV6-5
CASSPRLGVGTGELFF TRBJ2-2 - TRBV7-9
CASSTGTGVAEQYF TRBJ2-7 once TRBV7-3